This T cell receptor beta chain came from a study of response to subunit inactivated influenza vaccine. TCRdb fed the RT-PCR reads into MiXCR, producing one record per CDR3 protein. The sample lists a few hundred thousand distinct CDR3 sequences, 10% to 12% seen once, with around 10% in the top ten. At least ten counts were recorded for this clonotype. These data were likewise used in another study, on T cells expressing NK-cell markers. This second report adds: TCR beta cDNA was generated via 5'RACE template switching incorporating UMIs. In several experiments, sorting was restricted to alpha-beta TCR T cells by an anti-gamma-delta TCR antibody.

The specimen comprised PBMCs from blood, sampled on the day of vaccination. This receptor was obtained from a man aged 45-65 years who received an inactivated influenza vaccine.

CDR3 amino acids: CASSLVGLQNTEAFF. CDR3 bases: TGCGCCAGCAGCTTGGTAGGGCTGCAGAACACTGAAGCTTTCTTT. This chain connects TRBV5-1 to TRBJ1-1, with unresolved D. Germline V lookup: CDR1 SGHRS, CDR2 YFSETQ. The CDR3 has 15 residues. Trimming shortened V by 0 bases and J by 1 base, and 10 bases separated the two germline ends. Drawing the rest from reference TRBV5-1 and TRBJ1-1, the complete variable domain is KAGVTQTPRYLIKTRGQQVTLSCSPISGHRSVSWYQQTPGQGLQFLFEYFSETQRNKGNFPGRFSGRQFSNSRSEMNVSTLELGDSALYLCASSLVGLQNTEAFFGQGTRLTVV.